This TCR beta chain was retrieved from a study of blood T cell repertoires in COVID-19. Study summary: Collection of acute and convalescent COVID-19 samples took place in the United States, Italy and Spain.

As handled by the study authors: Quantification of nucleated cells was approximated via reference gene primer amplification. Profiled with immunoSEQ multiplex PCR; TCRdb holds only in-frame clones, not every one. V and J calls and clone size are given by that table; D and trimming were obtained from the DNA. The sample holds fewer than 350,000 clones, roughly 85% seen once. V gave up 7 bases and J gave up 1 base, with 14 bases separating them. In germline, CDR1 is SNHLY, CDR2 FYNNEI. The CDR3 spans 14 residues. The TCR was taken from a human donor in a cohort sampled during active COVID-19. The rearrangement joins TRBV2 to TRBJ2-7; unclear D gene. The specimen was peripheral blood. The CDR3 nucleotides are TGTGCCAGCACCTCTCTGCGCGAGTCCTACGAGCAGTACTTC. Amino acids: CASTSLRESYEQYF.